This T cell receptor beta chain is from a study of memory CD4+ T cells and cytomegalovirus serostatus. For the study at large: Healthy Belgian adult donors included roughly ten CMV-positive and some 24 CMV-negative people. Study-level findings and limits: CD4+ memory repertoires contained about two fifths of the roughly 160 reported CMV TCRbeta sequences. Repertoires predicted CMV serostatus with median bootstrapped AUC of around 0.95.

Worth noting for this clone: Its antigen remains unidentified.

The ends were cut back, 4 bases at V and 7 bases at J, with 8 bases in the middle. The CDR3 is 12 amino acids. From germline, CDR1 is SEHNR and CDR2 FQNEAQ (reference sequence). Single viable CD3+CD4+CD8-CD45RO+ cells were sorted as the memory CD4+ T cells. CD4+ T cells were isolated by positive magnetic selection. Clones were sequenced by immunoSEQ multiplex PCR, and TCRdb holds only the in-frame ones, with some missing. The sample has 55,000 to 65,000 clones, 80% to 90% seen once. This clonotype was obtained from an adult in good health and CMV-seronegative. The chain recombines TRBV7-9 with TRBJ1-5, with D unclear. The sample taken for sequencing was memory CD4+ T cells from blood. For the CDR3, the DNA is TGTGCCAGCAGCTCTACCACCCAGCCCCAGCATTTT. Translation: CASSSTTQPQHF.